The clone carrying this TCR beta chain was seen a few times. All enrollees were roughly 18 to 90 years old and from about 25 US areas. Recovery meant two consecutive negative NP/OP PCR tests, professional clearance, or resolved symptoms. In the authors' workflow: Reference gene primer amplification gave estimated nucleated cell counts. Using immunoSEQ multiplex PCR, the repertoire was profiled, and TCRdb retains in-frame clones only, with some absent. The D gene and trimming were derived from the DNA, and the V and J assignments and clone size from that table. The table lists fewer than 450,000 clones, around nine tenths of them singletons, with 1.2% in the top ten. This specimen belongs to a study of blood T cell repertoires in COVID-19. On the study more broadly: There were acute and convalescent COVID-19 samples, and they came from the United States, Italy and Spain.

V was clipped by 8 bases and J by 1 base, with 18 bases between them. The CDR3 is 15 residues long. Germline V gene data show CDR1 as KGHSH and CDR2 as LQKENI. The sequenced sample was PBMCs or T cells enriched from blood (not recorded which). This sequence was found in a woman under 30 who had recovered from COVID-19. The genes are TRBV18 and TRBJ2-7; D is perhaps TRBD1 (6 bases). The CDR3 protein is CASKGDVSGSYEQYF. CDR3 in DNA: TGTGCCAGCAAGGGGGACGTGAGTGGGTCCTACGAGCAGTACTTC.